Shown below are 3 T cell receptor beta chains from a single sample sequenced in a study of T-cell reconstitution after alpha-beta-depleted transplantation in children. For TCRbeta, the library was prepared with unique molecular identifiers. TCRdb re-derived calls from the PCR reads in MiXCR, one entry per CDR3 protein. The table has almost 600,000 distinct CDR3 sequences, around 27% seen once; the top ten hold around 36%. Material: PBMCs, obtained before TCRalphabeta/CD19-depleted stem cell transplant. These receptor sequences come from a boy under three years old with Wiskott-Aldrich syndrome, due to receive a stem cell transplant.

This chain joins TRBV12-3 or TRBV12-4 and TRBJ2-7, with a possible D match to TRBD2 (5 bases). V was shortened by 5 bases and J by 6 bases, with 14 bases between the two germline ends. The CDR3 consists of 13 residues. Here the CDR3 reads CASSHQYGGEQYF. The CDR3 coding sequence is TGTGCCAGCAGTCACCAGTACGGAGGCGAGCAGTACTTC.

The chain recombines TRBV20-1 with TRBJ2-5, with D tentatively TRBD1 or TRBD2 (5 bases each). CDR1 is DFQATT and CDR2 is SNEGSKA in the germline V gene (reference sequence). Trimming removed 7 bases from V and 5 bases from J, with 17 bases in between. The CDR3 spans 13 residues. The DNA of the CDR3 is TGCAGTGTCCCGGGGACCCGTGAGGAGACCCAGTACTTC. It codes for CSVPGTREETQYF.

J is TRBJ1-2 and V is TRBV4-2, with 7 bases identical to TRBD1. V shed 0 bases and J 3 bases; nucleotides not matched to a gene: 7. The CDR3 covers 16 residues. Germline values: CDR1 LGHNA, CDR2 YNFKEQ. CDR3 in DNA: TGTGCCAGCAGCCAAGATTGGGGACAGAGGGACTATGGCTACACCTTC. Its translation: CASSQDWGQRDYGYTF.